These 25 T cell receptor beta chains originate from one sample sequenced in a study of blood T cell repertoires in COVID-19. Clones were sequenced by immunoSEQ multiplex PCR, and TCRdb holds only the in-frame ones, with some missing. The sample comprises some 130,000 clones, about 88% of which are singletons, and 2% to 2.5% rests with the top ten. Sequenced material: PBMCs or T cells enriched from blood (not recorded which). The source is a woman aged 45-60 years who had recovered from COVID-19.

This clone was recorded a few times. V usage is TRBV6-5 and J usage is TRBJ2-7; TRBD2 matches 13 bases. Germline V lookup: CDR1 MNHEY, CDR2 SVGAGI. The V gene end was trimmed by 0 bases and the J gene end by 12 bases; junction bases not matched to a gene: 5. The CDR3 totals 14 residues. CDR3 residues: CASSYSHTSGGVYF. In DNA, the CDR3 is TGTGCCAGCAGTTACTCCCACACTAGCGGGGGGGTGTACTTC.

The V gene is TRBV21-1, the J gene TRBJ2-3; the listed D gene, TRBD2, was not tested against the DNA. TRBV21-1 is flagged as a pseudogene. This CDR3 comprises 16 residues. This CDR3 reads CASSKGAGPRGDTQYF. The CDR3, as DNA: TGTGCCAGCAGCAAAGGAGCGGGGCCCCGTGGAGATACGCAGTATTTT.

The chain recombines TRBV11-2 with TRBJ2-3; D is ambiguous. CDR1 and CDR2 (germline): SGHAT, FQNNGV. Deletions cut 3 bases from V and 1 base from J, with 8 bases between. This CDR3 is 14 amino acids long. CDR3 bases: TGTGCCAGCAGCTTCAACTCCGGCACAGATACGCAGTATTTT. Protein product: CASSFNSGTDTQYF.

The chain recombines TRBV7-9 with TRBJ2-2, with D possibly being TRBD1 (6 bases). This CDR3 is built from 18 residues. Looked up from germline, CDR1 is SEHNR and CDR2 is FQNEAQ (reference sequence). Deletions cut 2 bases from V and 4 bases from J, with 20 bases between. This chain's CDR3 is CASSLTRNPQGSTGELFF. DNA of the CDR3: TGTGCCAGCAGCTTAACCCGGAACCCACAGGGATCCACCGGGGAGCTGTTTTTT.

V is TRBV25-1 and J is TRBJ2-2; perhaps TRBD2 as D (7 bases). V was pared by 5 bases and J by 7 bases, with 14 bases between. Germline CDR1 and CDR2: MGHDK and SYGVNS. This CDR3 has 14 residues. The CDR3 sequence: CASSRGGVFGELFF. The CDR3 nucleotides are TGTGCCAGCAGTCGAGGGGGGGTTTTCGGGGAGCTGTTTTTT.

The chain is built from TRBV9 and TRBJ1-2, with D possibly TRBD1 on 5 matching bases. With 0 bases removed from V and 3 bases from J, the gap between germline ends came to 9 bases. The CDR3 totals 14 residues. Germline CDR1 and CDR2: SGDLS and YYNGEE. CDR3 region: CASSVGSGDYGYTF. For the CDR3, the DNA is TGTGCCAGCAGCGTAGGGTCGGGGGACTATGGCTACACCTTC. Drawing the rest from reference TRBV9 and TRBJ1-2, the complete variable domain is DSGVTQTPKHLITATGQRVTLRCSPRSGDLSVYWYQQSLDQGLQFLIQYYNGEERAKGNILERFSAQQFPDLHSELNLSSLELGDSALYFCASSVGSGDYGYTFGSGTRLTVV.

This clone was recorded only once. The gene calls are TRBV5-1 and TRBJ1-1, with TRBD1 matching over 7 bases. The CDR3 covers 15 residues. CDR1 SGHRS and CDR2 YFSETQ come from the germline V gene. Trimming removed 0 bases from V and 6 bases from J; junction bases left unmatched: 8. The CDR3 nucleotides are TGCGCCAGCAGCTTGGCCCCAGGGGGAAGCGCTGAAGCTTTCTTT. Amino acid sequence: CASSLAPGGSAEAFF. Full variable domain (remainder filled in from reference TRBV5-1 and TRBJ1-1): KAGVTQTPRYLIKTRGQQVTLSCSPISGHRSVSWYQQTPGQGLQFLFEYFSETQRNKGNFPGRFSGRQFSNSRSEMNVSTLELGDSALYLCASSLAPGGSAEAFFGQGTRLTVV.

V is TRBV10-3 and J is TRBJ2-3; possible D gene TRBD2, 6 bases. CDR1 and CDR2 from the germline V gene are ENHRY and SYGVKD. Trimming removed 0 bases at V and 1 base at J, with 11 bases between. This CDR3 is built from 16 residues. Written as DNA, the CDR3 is TGTGCCATCAGTGAGTCGGCGACTAGGGGCACAGATACGCAGTATTTT. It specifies CAISESATRGTDTQYF.

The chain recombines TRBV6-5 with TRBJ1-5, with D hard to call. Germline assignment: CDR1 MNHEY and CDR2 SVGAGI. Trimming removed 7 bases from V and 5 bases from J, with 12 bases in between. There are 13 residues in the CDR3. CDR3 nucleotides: TGTGCCAGCACGGACTTTAGGCATCAGCCCCAGCATTTT. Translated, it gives CASTDFRHQPQHF.

The CDR3 sequence is CASREFTENTEAFF. The CDR3 nucleotides are TGTGCCAGCAGAGAGTTTACAGAGAACACTGAAGCTTTCTTT. The gene calls are TRBV6-5 and TRBJ1-1; no clear D gene. This CDR3 comprises 14 residues. Trimming removed 6 bases at V and 1 base at J, with 12 bases between. Germline loops: CDR1 MNHEY, CDR2 SVGAGI.

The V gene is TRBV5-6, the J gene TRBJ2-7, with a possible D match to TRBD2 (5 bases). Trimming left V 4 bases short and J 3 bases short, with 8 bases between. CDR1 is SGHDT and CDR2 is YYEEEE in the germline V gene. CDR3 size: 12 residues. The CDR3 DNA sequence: TGTGCCAGCAGCACCGAGGGCTACGAGCAGTACTTC. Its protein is CASSTEGYEQYF.

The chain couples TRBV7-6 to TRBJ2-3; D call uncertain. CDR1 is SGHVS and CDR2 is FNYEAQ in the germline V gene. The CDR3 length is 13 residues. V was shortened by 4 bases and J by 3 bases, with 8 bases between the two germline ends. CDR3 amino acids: CASSSAVTDTQYF. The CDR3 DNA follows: TGTGCCAGCAGCTCGGCGGTAACAGATACGCAGTATTTT. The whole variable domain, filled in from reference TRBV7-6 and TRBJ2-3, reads GAGVSQSPRYKVTKRGQDVALRCDPISGHVSLYWYRQALGQGPEFLTYFNYEAQQDKSGLPNDRFSAERPEGSISTLTIQRTEQRDSAMYRCASSSAVTDTQYFGPGTRLTVL.

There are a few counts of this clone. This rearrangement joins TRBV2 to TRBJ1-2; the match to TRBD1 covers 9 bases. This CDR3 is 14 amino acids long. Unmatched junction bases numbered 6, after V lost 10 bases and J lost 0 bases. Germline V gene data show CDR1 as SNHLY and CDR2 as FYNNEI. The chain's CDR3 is CAMGQGQANYGYTF. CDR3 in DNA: TGTGCCATGGGACAGGGCCAAGCTAACTATGGCTACACCTTC.

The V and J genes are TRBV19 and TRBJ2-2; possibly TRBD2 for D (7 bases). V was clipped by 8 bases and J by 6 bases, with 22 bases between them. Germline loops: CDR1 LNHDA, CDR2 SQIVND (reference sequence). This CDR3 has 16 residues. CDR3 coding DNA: TGTGCCAGTCGCCCAAGAGGGGGGGCCGTAGCCGGGGAGCTGTTTTTT. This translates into CASRPRGGAVAGELFF. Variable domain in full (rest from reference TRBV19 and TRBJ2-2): DGGITQSPKYLFRKEGQNVTLSCEQNLNHDAMYWYRQDPGQGLRLIYYSQIVNDFQKGDIAEGYSVSREKKESFPLTVTSAQKNPTAFYLCASRPRGGAVAGELFFGEGSRLTVL.

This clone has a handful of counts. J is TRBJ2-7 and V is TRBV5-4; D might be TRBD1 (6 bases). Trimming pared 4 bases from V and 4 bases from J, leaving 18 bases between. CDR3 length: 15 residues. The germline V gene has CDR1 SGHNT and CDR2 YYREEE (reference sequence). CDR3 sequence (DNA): TGTGCCAGCAGCGCCGAACAGGGCCCGGGATACGAGCAGTACTTC. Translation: CASSAEQGPGYEQYF.

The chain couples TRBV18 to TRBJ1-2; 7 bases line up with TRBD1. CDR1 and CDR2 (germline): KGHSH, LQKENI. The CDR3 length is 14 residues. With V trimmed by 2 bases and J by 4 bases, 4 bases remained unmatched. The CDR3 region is CASSPTGESYGYTF. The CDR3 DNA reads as TGTGCCAGCTCACCAACAGGGGAGAGCTATGGCTACACCTTC. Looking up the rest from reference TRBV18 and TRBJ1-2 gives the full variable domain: NAGVMQNPRHLVRRRGQEARLRCSPMKGHSHVYWYRQLPEEGLKFMVYLQKENIIDESGMPKERFSAEFPKEGPSILRIQQVVRGDSAAYFCASSPTGESYGYTFGSGTRLTVV.

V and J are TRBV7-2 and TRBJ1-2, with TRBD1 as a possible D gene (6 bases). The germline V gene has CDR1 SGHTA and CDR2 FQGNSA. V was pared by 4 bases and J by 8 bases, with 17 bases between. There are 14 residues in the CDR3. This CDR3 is CASSSNYRDQGYTF. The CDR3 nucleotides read TGTGCCAGCAGCTCAAACTACAGGGATCAAGGCTACACCTTC.

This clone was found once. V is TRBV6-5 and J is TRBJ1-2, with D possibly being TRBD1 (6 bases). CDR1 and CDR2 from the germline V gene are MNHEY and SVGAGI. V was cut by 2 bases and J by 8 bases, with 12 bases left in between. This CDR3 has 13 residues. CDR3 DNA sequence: TGTGCCAGCAGTTACGCAGGGGAGGGCGGCTACACCTTC. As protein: CASSYAGEGGYTF.

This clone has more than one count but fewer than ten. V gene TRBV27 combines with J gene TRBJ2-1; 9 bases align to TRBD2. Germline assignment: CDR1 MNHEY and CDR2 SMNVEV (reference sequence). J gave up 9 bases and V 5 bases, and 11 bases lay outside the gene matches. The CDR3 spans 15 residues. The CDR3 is CASSPYYGGGGEQFF. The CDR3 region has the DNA TGTGCCAGCAGTCCATATTATGGCGGGGGGGGTGAGCAGTTCTTC.

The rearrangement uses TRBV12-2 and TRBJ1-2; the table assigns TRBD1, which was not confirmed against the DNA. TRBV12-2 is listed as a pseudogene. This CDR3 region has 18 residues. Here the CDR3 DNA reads TGTGCAAGTCGCCTACGGACAGGGGGAAGACTGCCTAACTATGGCTACACCTTC. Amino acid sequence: CASRLRTGGRLPNYGYTF.

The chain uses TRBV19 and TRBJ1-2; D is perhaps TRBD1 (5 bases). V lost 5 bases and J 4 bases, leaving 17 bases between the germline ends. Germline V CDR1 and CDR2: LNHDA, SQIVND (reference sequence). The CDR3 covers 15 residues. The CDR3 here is CASSVGSGVGYGYTF. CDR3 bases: TGTGCCAGTAGTGTCGGGTCGGGGGTAGGCTATGGCTACACCTTC.

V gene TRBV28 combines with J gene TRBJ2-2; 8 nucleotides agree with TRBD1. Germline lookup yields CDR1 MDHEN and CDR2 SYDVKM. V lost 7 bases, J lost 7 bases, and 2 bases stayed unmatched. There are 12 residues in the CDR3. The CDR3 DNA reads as TGTGCCAGCAAGACAGGGGTCGGGGAGCTGTTTTTT. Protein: CASKTGVGELFF.

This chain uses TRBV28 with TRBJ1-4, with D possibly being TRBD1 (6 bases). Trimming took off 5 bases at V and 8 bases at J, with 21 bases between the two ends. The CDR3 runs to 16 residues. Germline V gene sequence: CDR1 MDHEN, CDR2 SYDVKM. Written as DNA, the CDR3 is TGTGCCAGCAGTGCGTACAAGGGGGGGGCTCGGGAAAAACTGTTTTTT. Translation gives CASSAYKGGAREKLFF.

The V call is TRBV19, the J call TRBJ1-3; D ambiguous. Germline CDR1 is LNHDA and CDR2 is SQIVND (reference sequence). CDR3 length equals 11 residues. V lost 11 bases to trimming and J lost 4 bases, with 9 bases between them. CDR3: CAGLRGNTIYF. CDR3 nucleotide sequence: TGTGCCGGACTAAGAGGAAACACCATATATTTT. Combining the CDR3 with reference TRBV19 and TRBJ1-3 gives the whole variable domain DGGITQSPKYLFRKEGQNVTLSCEQNLNHDAMYWYRQDPGQGLRLIYYSQIVNDFQKGDIAEGYSVSREKKESFPLTVTSAQKNPTAFYLCAGLRGNTIYFGEGSWLTVV.

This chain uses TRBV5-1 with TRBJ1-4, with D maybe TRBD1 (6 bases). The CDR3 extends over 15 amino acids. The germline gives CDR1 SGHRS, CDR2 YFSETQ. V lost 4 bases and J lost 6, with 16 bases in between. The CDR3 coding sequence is TGCGCCAGCAGCCTGGAAACAGGGTTAGATGAAAAACTGTTTTTT. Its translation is CASSLETGLDEKLFF.